These 11 T cell receptor beta chains share one sample of origin, sequenced in a study of T cell responses to AZD1222 COVID-19 vaccine. The method was immunoSEQ multiplex PCR; TCRdb's version includes in-frame clones alone and lacks a portion of them. The sample contains some 150,000 clones, 89% of which appear only once. The sequences come from peripheral blood, collected 28 days after the second AZD1222 dose. All receptors come from an adult who received the AZD1222 COVID-19 vaccine.

This rearrangement joins TRBV21-1 to TRBJ2-3; the table names TRBD2, a call not compared with the DNA. TRBV21-1 is a pseudogene. The CDR3 covers 16 residues. CDR3 in amino acids: CASSKPREGLSDTQYF. The CDR3 bases are TGTGCCAGCAGCAAACCGCGGGAGGGCCTATCAGATACGCAGTATTTT.

This rearrangement joins TRBV6-2 or TRBV6-3 to TRBJ2-7; 10 nucleotides align to TRBD2. The CDR3 totals 18 residues. V gave up 0 bases and J gave up 3 bases; unmatched junction bases: 11. Per germline, CDR1 MNHEY and CDR2 SVGEGT. In DNA form, the CDR3 reads TGTGCCAGCAGTTACTCGAGTTCTCTAGCGGGAGTTCACTACGAGCAGTACTTC. Residues: CASSYSSSLAGVHYEQYF.

The chain links TRBV6-5 to TRBJ1-5, with D hard to call. Germline V gene sequence: CDR1 MNHEY, CDR2 SVGAGI. Trimming took 0 bases from V and 3 from J, leaving 6 bases between them. The CDR3 extends over 14 amino acids. The CDR3 loop is CASSYSGPNQPQHF. In nucleotides, the CDR3 is TGTGCCAGCAGTTACTCAGGTCCCAATCAGCCCCAGCATTTT.

The V and J genes are TRBV10-3 and TRBJ2-5; 9 bases line up with TRBD1. Germline lookup yields CDR1 ENHRY and CDR2 SYGVKD. The CDR3 consists of 13 residues. With 5 bases clipped from V and 5 bases from J, the junction kept 3 bases outside the gene matches. CDR3 loop: CAISRDRDETQYF. CDR3 DNA: TGTGCCATCAGTAGGGACAGGGACGAGACCCAGTACTTC.

The V and J genes are TRBV27 and TRBJ1-6; TRBD1 is a possible D gene (5 bases). V shed 6 bases and J shed 10 bases, with 16 bases lying between them. CDR3 length equals 14 residues. Germline V gene data show CDR1 as MNHEY and CDR2 as SMNVEV (reference sequence). CDR3 residues: CASSYTGGGSPLHF. The DNA for the CDR3 is TGTGCCAGCAGCTATACAGGTGGTGGATCACCCCTCCACTTT.

This rearrangement joins TRBV19 to TRBJ2-3, with TRBD1 matching 7 bases. The CDR3 consists of 16 residues. V dropped 4 bases and J dropped 6; count of bases not matched to a gene: 13. Per germline, CDR1 LNHDA and CDR2 SQIVND (reference sequence). The CDR3 spells CASSTYRDSPLDTQYF. CDR3 bases: TGTGCCAGTAGTACCTACCGGGACAGCCCGTTGGATACGCAGTATTTT. The full variable domain, rest sourced from reference TRBV19 and TRBJ2-3, is DGGITQSPKYLFRKEGQNVTLSCEQNLNHDAMYWYRQDPGQGLRLIYYSQIVNDFQKGDIAEGYSVSREKKESFPLTVTSAQKNPTAFYLCASSTYRDSPLDTQYFGPGTRLTVL.

This chain joins TRBV2 and TRBJ2-2, with TRBD2 matching over 11 bases. The CDR3 contains 17 residues. V gave up 1 base and J gave up 4 bases; unmatched junction bases: 5. Germline CDR1 reads SNHLY; CDR2 reads FYNNEI. The CDR3, as DNA: TGTGCCAGCAGTGAAGTAGCGGGAGGGCCGCGCACCGGGGAGCTGTTTTTT. This gives the protein CASSEVAGGPRTGELFF. Looking up the rest from reference TRBV2 and TRBJ2-2 gives the full variable domain: EPEVTQTPSHQVTQMGQEVILRCVPISNHLYFYWYRQILGQKVEFLVSFYNNEISEKSEIFDDQFSVERPDGSNFTLKIRSTKLEDSAMYFCASSEVAGGPRTGELFFGEGSRLTVL.

This clone was observed once. CDR3 sequence: CASSPMGPGGDTEAFF. For the CDR3, the DNA is TGTGCCAGCAGCCCGATGGGCCCCGGTGGGGACACTGAAGCTTTCTTT. The V and J genes are TRBV5-8 and TRBJ1-1; D not certain. This CDR3 has 16 amino acids. Trimming shortened V by 4 bases and J by 3 bases, and 19 bases separated the two germline ends. Germline CDR1 is SGHTS and CDR2 is YDEGEE.

The chain employs TRBV2 and TRBJ2-7; D gene unclear. The ends were cut back, 1 base at V and 0 bases at J, with 7 bases in the middle. CDR3 length equals 14 residues. Germline V gives CDR1 SNHLY, CDR2 FYNNEI. CDR3 region: CASSEVGFSYEQYF. The CDR3 DNA is TGTGCCAGCAGTGAAGTCGGATTCTCCTACGAGCAGTACTTC.

The chain joins TRBV29-1 to TRBJ2-4; D may be TRBD1 (6 bases). Germline V gives CDR1 SQVTM, CDR2 ANQGSEA. This CDR3 comprises 14 residues. V was shortened by 6 bases and J by 5 bases, with 17 bases between the two germline ends. In nucleotides, the CDR3 is TGCAGCGTCCGAGACAGGCTAAGCCAAAACATTCAGTACTTC. Its protein is CSVRDRLSQNIQYF.

The chain links TRBV25-1 to TRBJ2-6; 7 bases fit TRBD2. Germline CDR1 and CDR2: MGHDK and SYGVNS. Trimming removed 4 bases from V and 0 bases from J; junction bases left unmatched: 6. The CDR3 totals 17 residues. This CDR3 reads CASSVGGFLSGANVLTF. As DNA, the CDR3 is TGTGCCAGCAGTGTGGGGGGGTTCCTCTCTGGGGCCAACGTCCTGACTTTC.